A selection of T cell receptor beta chains follows, all from one sample in a study of cytomegalovirus exposure and HLA in healthy donors. This table comes from immunoSEQ multiplex PCR, and its TCRdb copy is limited to in-frame clones, with some not included. Here the sample spans under 95,000 clones, around 80% being singletons. Input material: PBMCs. These TCRs come from a male donor in good health and CMV-seronegative. Both conserved end residues are part of each CDR3. Fields, in order: D gene, clone size, V gene, J gene, CDR3 protein, CDR3 DNA. A D gene is named only where the DNA matches it firmly. Not all rows give a size; the values are once, few, many and, for expanded clones, a class.

>-|once|TRBV2|TRBJ2-2
CASRGAGAKTGELFF
TGTGCCAGCAGGGGTGCGGGTGCTAAAACCGGGGAGCTGTTTTTT
>-|-|TRBV7-9|TRBJ1-1
CASSRQNTEAFF
TGTGCCAGCAGCCGACAGAACACTGAAGCTTTCTTT
>-|-|TRBV7-2|TRBJ2-1
CASSTAGSYNEQFF
TGTGCCAGCAGTACCGCTGGCAGCTACAATGAGCAGTTCTTC
>-|-|TRBV19|TRBJ1-3
CASSTLSTVLSGNTIYF
TGTGCCAGTAGTACATTATCGACAGTGCTATCTGGAAACACCATATATTTT
>TRBD2|-|TRBV14|TRBJ2-2
CASSPRLAGRTGELFF
TGTGCCAGCAGCCCGCGACTAGCGGGACGGACCGGGGAGCTGTTTTTT
>-|-|TRBV5-1|TRBJ1-2
CASKADSDPYGYTF
TGCGCCAGCAAAGCCGACAGCGACCCGTATGGCTACACCTTC
>-|-|TRBV30|TRBJ1-6
CAWRWGASNSPLNF
TGTGCCTGGAGATGGGGCGCCTCTAATTCACCCCTCAACTTT
>-|-|TRBV27|TRBJ2-3
CASSLSPGLSPDTQYF
TGTGCCAGCAGTTTATCCCCCGGACTATCCCCGGATACGCAGTATTTT
>TRBD1|-|TRBV5-1|TRBJ1-2
CASSLETGFGYTF
TGCGCCAGCAGCTTGGAGACAGGGTTTGGCTACACCTTC
>-|-|TRBV7-2|TRBJ2-3
CASSSHSPLYNPDTQYF
TGTGCCAGCAGCTCCCACTCTCCCCTCTATAACCCAGATACGCAGTATTTT
>TRBD2|-|TRBV6-5|TRBJ2-5
CASSYSSGGTETQYF
TGTGCCAGCAGTTACTCTAGCGGGGGGACAGAGACCCAGTACTTC
>-|-|TRBV20-1|TRBJ2-7
CSARGYYEQYF
TGCAGTGCTAGAGGTTACTATGAGCAGTACTTC
>-|few|TRBV28|TRBJ2-5
CASSLYVGRETQYF
TGTGCCAGCAGTTTGTATGTGGGGCGGGAGACCCAGTACTTC
>TRBD2|few|TRBV29-1|TRBJ2-7
CSVRGTSGFDEQYF
TGCAGCGTCCGGGGGACTAGCGGGTTCGACGAGCAGTACTTC
>-|once|TRBV28|TRBJ2-3
CASMEEITDTQYF
TGTGCCAGCATGGAGGAAATCACAGATACGCAGTATTTT
>-|-|TRBV9|TRBJ2-1
CASSVASSSGNEQFF
TGTGCCAGCAGCGTAGCGAGTAGTAGCGGAAATGAGCAGTTCTTC
>-|-|TRBV6-5|TRBJ2-7
CASSYGGQVHEQYF
TGTGCCAGCAGTTACGGAGGGCAGGTCCACGAGCAGTACTTC
>-|-|TRBV5-6|TRBJ2-5
CASSLRTGFFSLREQYF
TGTGCCAGCAGCTTGCGTACAGGGTTCTTCTCTCTACGAGAGCAGTACTTC
>TRBD1|-|TRBV5-1|TRBJ2-1
CASSPPGQAYNEQFF
TGCGCCAGCAGCCCTCCGGGACAGGCCTACAATGAGCAGTTCTTC
>-|-|TRBV5-1|TRBJ2-4
CASSLRQGGNIQYF
TGCGCCAGCAGCTTGCGGCAGGGGGGAAACATTCAGTACTTC
>-|-|TRBV9|TRBJ2-1
CASSQINNEQFF
TGTGCCAGCAGCCAGATAAACAATGAGCAGTTCTTC
>-|-|TRBV19|TRBJ1-1
CASRISEGRGGGSPEAFF
TGTGCCAGTAGAATCTCCGAGGGGAGGGGTGGTGGGAGCCCTGAAGCTTTCTTT
>-|few|TRBV7-2|TRBJ1-2
CASSLGPGIYGYTF
TGTGCCAGCAGCTTAGGACCAGGGATCTATGGCTACACCTTC
>TRBD2|-|TRBV6-4|TRBJ2-3
CASRGLAGSTDTQYF
TGTGCCAGCAGGGGACTAGCGGGGAGCACAGATACGCAGTATTTT
>-|-|TRBV2|TRBJ2-1
CASSSGYNEQFF
TGTGCCAGCAGCTCGGGGTATAATGAGCAGTTCTTC
>-|-|TRBV6-1|TRBJ2-5
CASSDNVGRSETQYF
TGTGCCAGCAGTGATAATGTGGGGCGGAGTGAGACCCAGTACTTC
>-|-|TRBV7-2|TRBJ2-7
CASSPTTDFYEQYF
TGTGCCAGCAGCCCAACGACAGACTTCTACGAGCAGTACTTC
>-|-|TRBV4-1|TRBJ2-6
CASSQDSLIRAAANVLTF
TGCGCCAGCAGCCAAGATAGCCTCATCAGGGCGGCGGCCAACGTCCTGACTTTC
>TRBD1|-|TRBV19|TRBJ2-7
CASSINAGQGSTEYF
TGTGCCAGTAGTATAAATGCGGGACAGGGGTCTACTGAGTACTTC
>TRBD1|-|TRBV7-3|TRBJ1-1
CASSQTGRGHAFF
TGTGCCAGCAGCCAGACAGGGCGGGGACACGCTTTCTTT
>-|-|TRBV11-1|TRBJ1-2
CASSSTANYGYTF
TGTGCCAGCAGCTCCACAGCCAACTATGGCTACACCTTC
>-|-|TRBV28|TRBJ2-3
CASSSPGGLESDTQYF
TGTGCCAGCAGCTCCCCCGGAGGGCTAGAGTCGGATACGCAGTATTTT
>TRBD1|-|TRBV5-1|TRBJ2-3
CASSLEAGGLDTQYF
TGCGCCAGCAGCTTGGAGGCAGGGGGCTTAGATACGCAGTATTTT
>TRBD2|-|TRBV12-5|TRBJ2-1
CASGLAPTSGAKQFF
TGTGCTAGTGGTTTGGCACCGACTAGCGGCGCCAAGCAGTTCTTC
>TRBD2|-|TRBV7-2|TRBJ2-1
CASSFPSLSWLAGINEQFF
TGTGCCAGCAGCTTCCCTTCGTTAAGCTGGCTAGCGGGGATCAATGAGCAGTTCTTC
>-|few|TRBV7-6|TRBJ1-1
CASSRQVDTEAFF
TGTGCCAGCAGCCGCCAGGTGGACACTGAAGCTTTCTTT
>-|-|TRBV5-1|TRBJ2-1
CASSLNRDNEQFF
TGCGCCAGCAGCCTAAACCGGGACAATGAGCAGTTCTTC
>-|-|TRBV29-1|TRBJ2-1
CSGGRVGEQFF
TGCAGCGGGGGCAGGGTCGGTGAGCAGTTCTTC
>TRBD1|few|TRBV7-8|TRBJ1-2
CASSWGTGEVAGYGYTF
TGTGCCAGCAGCTGGGGGACAGGGGAAGTGGCGGGCTATGGCTACACCTTC
>-|-|TRBV10-3|TRBJ2-1
CAISEAGKVLYNEQFF
TGTGCCATCAGTGAGGCAGGGAAGGTACTCTACAATGAGCAGTTCTTC
>-|-|TRBV18|TRBJ1-6
CASSRGQGPDSPLHF
TGTGCCAGCTCACGAGGTCAGGGTCCGGATTCACCCCTCCACTTT
>TRBD1|once|TRBV7-9|TRBJ1-4
CASSPGGQNEKLFF
TGTGCCAGCAGCCCCGGGGGACAGAATGAAAAACTGTTTTTT
>-|once|TRBV10-2|TRBJ2-1
CASSDIWGGENNEQFF
TGCGCCAGCAGTGATATCTGGGGCGGGGAAAACAATGAGCAGTTCTTC
>TRBD2|-|TRBV28|TRBJ2-2
CASSIVAGALTGELFF
TGTGCCAGCAGCATCGTAGCGGGGGCCCTCACCGGGGAGCTGTTTTTT
>-|-|TRBV28|TRBJ1-2
CASRSGFDYGYTF
TGTGCCAGCAGGTCAGGGTTCGACTATGGCTACACCTTC
>-|few|TRBV5-4|TRBJ1-2
CASSAYETDYGYTF
TGTGCCAGCAGCGCTTACGAGACAGACTATGGCTACACCTTC
>-|-|TRBV10-3|TRBJ2-5
CAISRRGAEETQYF
TGTGCCATCAGCCGACGTGGGGCCGAGGAGACCCAGTACTTC